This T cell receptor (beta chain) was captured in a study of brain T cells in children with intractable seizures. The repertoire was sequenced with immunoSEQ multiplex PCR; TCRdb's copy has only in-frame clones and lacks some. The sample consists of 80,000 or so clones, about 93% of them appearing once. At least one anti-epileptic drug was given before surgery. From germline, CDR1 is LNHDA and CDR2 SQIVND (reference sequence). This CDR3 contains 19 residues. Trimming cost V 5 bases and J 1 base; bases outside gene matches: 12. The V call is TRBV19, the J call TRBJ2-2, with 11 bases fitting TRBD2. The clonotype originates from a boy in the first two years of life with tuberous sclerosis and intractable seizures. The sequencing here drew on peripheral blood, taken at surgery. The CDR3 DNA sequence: TGTGCCAGTAGTGCAGGGGGACTAGCGGAGGGAAGGAACACCGGGGAGCTGTTTTTT. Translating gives CASSAGGLAEGRNTGELFF.